This T cell receptor (beta chain) was obtained from a study of T cells after posttransplantation cyclophosphamide. The naive gate required viable CD3+CD4+ or CD3+CD8+ cells with CCR7+CD45RA+CD45RO-CD95-CD27+CD28+ phenotype. The related graft donor's blood sample was taken on the day of bone marrow donation. Overall study results and limits: TRB overlap between skin or GI tissue T cells and blood was limited. Donor CD8+ memory clones often dominated recipient blood repertoires at later times.

Comments on this clone: Its antigen is as yet unknown.

Method: immunoSEQ multiplex PCR; TCRdb's copy keeps in-frame clones and lacks some. The sample contains about 20,000 clones, approximately 98% of which appear only once. V dropped 6 bases and J dropped 3 bases, with 3 bases sitting between them. The CDR3 is 11 amino acids. Germline-derived CDR1 and CDR2 are LGHNA and YSLEER. V gene TRBV4-3 combines with J gene TRBJ1-5; D unclear. Sequenced material: naive CD4+ T cells sorted from PBMCs. The sequence came from a man aged 40-55 years in good health, CMV-negative, and a related stem cell transplant donor. The CDR3 is CASRANQPQHF. In DNA, the CDR3 is TGCGCCAGCAGAGCCAATCAGCCCCAGCATTTT.